The next 8 T cell receptor beta chains were all read from a single sample in a study of blood T cell repertoires in COVID-19. Profiling relied on immunoSEQ multiplex PCR, and the TCRdb table lists in-frame clones only, not all of them. Among almost 500,000 clones listed, approximately 90% were seen once. Sequencing was carried out using PBMCs or T cells enriched from blood (not recorded which). The receptors stem from a woman in her sixties or seventies who had recovered from COVID-19.

The J gene is TRBJ1-1, the V gene TRBV2, with D perhaps TRBD1 (6 bases). CDR1 and CDR2 (germline): SNHLY, FYNNEI. The CDR3 is made up of 15 amino acids. Trimming removed 6 bases from V and 0 bases from J, with 14 bases in between. The CDR3 DNA reads as TGTGCCAGCAGGGCTCAGGGGATCATGAACACTGAAGCTTTCTTT. This sequence encodes CASRAQGIMNTEAFF.

The chain employs TRBV5-5 and TRBJ2-1, with 15 positions matching TRBD2. The CDR3 runs 16 residues. Germline-derived CDR1 and CDR2 are SGHKS and YYEKEE (reference sequence). Trimming cost V 0 bases and J 7 bases; bases outside gene matches: 2. CDR3 sequence (DNA): TGTGCCAGCAGCTTGGCCGGGACTAGCGGGGGGAATGAGCAGTTCTTC. It codes for CASSLAGTSGGNEQFF.

This chain links TRBV6-5 with TRBJ1-6; D is unresolved. CDR3 length equals 13 residues. Germline-derived CDR1 and CDR2 are MNHEY and SVGAGI. The V and J ends lost 8 bases and 7 bases respectively, with 12 bases between them. The CDR3 bases are TGTGCCAGCCTTTTCACACTAAATTCACCCCTCCACTTT. This encodes CASLFTLNSPLHF.

The chain joins TRBV11-3 to TRBJ2-1; TRBD2 matches 8 bases. The CDR3 runs to 17 residues. The V gene end was trimmed by 5 bases and the J gene end by 7 bases; junction bases not matched to a gene: 16. CDR1 and CDR2 from the germline V gene are SGHNT and YENEEA. CDR3 sequence (DNA): TGTGCCAGCAGCCGCGCCCTCCCCGGGGGGGGGATGAATGAGCAGTTCTTC. Translation: CASSRALPGGGMNEQFF.

The V gene is TRBV2, the J gene TRBJ2-7, with D maybe TRBD2 (6 bases). Germline CDR1 SNHLY, CDR2 FYNNEI. The V gene lost 6 bases and the J gene lost 10 bases, with 16 bases spanning the gap. The CDR3 spans 12 residues. CDR3 loop: CASSRPAGPQYV. The CDR3 DNA reads TGTGCCAGCAGCCGTCCCGCGGGGCCCCAGTACGTC.

The gene calls are TRBV9 and TRBJ1-1; no reliable D call. The germline gives CDR1 SGDLS, CDR2 YYNGEE. The CDR3 length is 14 residues. Trimming removed 4 bases from V and 2 bases from J, with 12 bases in between. This CDR3 reads CASSPPPTNTEAFF. The CDR3 coding sequence is TGTGCCAGCAGCCCCCCGCCGACTAACACTGAAGCTTTCTTT.

J is TRBJ2-7 and V is TRBV6-1; possibly TRBD2 for D (6 bases). The V gene lost 1 base and the J gene lost 4 bases, with 8 bases spanning the gap. The CDR3 is made up of 13 amino acids. Germline V gene data show CDR1 as MNHNS and CDR2 as SASEGT. The CDR3 DNA reads as TGTGCCAGCAGTGAAGGCGGGGCGTACGAGCAGTACGTC. Protein sequence: CASSEGGAYEQYV.

The chain carries TRBV5-1 and TRBJ2-7; perhaps TRBD2 as D (6 bases). In germline, CDR1 is SGHRS, CDR2 YFSETQ. V was shortened by 5 bases and J by 0 bases, with 15 bases between the two germline ends. The CDR3 length is 15 residues. The DNA for the CDR3 is TGCGCCAGCAGTTCTCTAGCGACGGGCTCCTACGAGCAGTACTTC. It encodes CASSSLATGSYEQYF.